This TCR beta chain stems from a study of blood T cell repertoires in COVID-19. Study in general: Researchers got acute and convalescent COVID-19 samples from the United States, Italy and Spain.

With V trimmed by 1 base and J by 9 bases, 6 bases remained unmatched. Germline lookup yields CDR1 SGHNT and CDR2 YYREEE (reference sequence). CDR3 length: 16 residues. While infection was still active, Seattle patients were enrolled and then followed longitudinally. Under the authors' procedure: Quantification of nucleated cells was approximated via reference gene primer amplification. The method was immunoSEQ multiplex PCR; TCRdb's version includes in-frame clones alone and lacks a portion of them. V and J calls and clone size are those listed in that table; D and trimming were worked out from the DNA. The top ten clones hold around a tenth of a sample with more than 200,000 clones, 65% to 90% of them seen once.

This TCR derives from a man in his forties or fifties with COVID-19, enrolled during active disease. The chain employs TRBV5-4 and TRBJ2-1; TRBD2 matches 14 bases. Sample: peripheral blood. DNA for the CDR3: TGTGCCAGCAGCTTGAGGCCGGGACTAGCGGGAGTTGAGCAGTTCTTC. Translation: CASSLRPGLAGVEQFF. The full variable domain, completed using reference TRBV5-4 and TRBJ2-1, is ETGVTQSPTHLIKTRGQQVTLRCSSQSGHNTVSWYQQALGQGPQFIFQYYREEENGRGNFPPRFSGLQFPNYSSELNVNALELDDSALYLCASSLRPGLAGVEQFFGPGTRLTVL.